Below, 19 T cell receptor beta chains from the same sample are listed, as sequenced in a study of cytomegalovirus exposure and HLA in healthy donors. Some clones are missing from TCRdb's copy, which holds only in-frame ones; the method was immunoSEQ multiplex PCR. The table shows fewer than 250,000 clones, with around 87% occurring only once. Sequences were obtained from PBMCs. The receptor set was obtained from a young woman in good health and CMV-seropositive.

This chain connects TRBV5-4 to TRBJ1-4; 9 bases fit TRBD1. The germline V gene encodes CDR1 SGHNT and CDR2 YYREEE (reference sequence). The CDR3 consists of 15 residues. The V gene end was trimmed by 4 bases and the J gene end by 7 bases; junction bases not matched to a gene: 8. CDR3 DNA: TGTGCCAGCAGCGAACCGGGACAGGGTGGTGAAAAACTGTTTTTT. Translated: CASSEPGQGGEKLFF.

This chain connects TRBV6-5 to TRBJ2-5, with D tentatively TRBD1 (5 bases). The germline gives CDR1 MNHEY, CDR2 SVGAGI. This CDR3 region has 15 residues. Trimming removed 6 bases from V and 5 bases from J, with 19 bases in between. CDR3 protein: CASRPFPTVGETQYF. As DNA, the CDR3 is TGTGCCAGCAGACCCTTCCCGACAGTCGGGGAGACCCAGTACTTC.

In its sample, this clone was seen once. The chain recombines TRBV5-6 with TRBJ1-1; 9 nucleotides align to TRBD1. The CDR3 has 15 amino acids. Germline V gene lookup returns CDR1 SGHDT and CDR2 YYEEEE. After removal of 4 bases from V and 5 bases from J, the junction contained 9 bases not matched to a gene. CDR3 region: CASSPLDRGMTEAFF. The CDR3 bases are TGTGCCAGCAGCCCATTAGACAGGGGGATGACTGAAGCTTTCTTT.

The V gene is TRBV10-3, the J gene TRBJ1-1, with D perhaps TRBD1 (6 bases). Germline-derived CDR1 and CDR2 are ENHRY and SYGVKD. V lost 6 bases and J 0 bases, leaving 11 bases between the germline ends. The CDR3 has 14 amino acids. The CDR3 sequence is CAISSGALNTEAFF. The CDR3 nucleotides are TGTGCCATCAGCTCAGGGGCCCTGAACACTGAAGCTTTCTTT.

The CDR3 here is CATSRYATNEKLFF. The CDR3 region has the DNA TGTGCCACCAGCAGATATGCAACTAATGAAAAACTGTTTTTT. This chain links TRBV15 with TRBJ1-4, with D unclear. The CDR3 is made up of 14 amino acids. The germline V gene has CDR1 LNHNV and CDR2 YYDKDF (reference sequence). V was trimmed by 2 bases and J by 0 bases, leaving 4 bases between them.

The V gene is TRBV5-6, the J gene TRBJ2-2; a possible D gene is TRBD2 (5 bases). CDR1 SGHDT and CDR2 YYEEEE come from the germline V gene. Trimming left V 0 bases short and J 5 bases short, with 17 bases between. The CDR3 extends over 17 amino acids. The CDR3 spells CASSLASGFRRTGELFF. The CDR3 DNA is TGTGCCAGCAGCTTGGCTTCCGGGTTTAGGAGGACCGGGGAGCTGTTTTTT.

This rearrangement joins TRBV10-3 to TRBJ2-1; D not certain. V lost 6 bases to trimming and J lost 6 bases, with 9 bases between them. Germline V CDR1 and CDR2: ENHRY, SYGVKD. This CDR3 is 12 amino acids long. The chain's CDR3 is CAISHDFNEQFF. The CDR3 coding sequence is TGTGCCATCAGCCATGACTTCAATGAGCAGTTCTTC.

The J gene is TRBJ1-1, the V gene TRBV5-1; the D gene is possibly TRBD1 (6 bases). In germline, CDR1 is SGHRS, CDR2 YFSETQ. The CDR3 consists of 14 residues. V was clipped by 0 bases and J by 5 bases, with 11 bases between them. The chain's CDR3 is CASSLVGAPTEAFF. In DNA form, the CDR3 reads TGCGCCAGCAGCTTGGTGGGGGCGCCTACTGAAGCTTTCTTT.

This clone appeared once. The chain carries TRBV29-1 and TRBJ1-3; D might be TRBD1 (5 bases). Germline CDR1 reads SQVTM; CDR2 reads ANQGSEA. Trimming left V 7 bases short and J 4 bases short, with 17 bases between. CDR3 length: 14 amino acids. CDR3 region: CSARDAGFGNTIYF. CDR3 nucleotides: TGCAGCGCCAGGGATGCAGGGTTCGGAAACACCATATATTTT.

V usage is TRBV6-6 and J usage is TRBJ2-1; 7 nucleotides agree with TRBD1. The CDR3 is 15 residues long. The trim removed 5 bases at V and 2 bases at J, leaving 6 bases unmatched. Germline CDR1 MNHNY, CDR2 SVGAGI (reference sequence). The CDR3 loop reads CASSLTGVPYNEQFF. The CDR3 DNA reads TGTGCCAGCAGTCTTACAGGGGTCCCCTACAATGAGCAGTTCTTC.

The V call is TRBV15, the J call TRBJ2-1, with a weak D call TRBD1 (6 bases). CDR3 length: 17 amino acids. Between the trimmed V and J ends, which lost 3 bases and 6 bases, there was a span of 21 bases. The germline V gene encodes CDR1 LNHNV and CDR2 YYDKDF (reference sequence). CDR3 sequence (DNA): TGTGCCACCAGCAGTGGGGTCCCTACAGGGCCAGGCAATGAGCAGTTCTTC. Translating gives CATSSGVPTGPGNEQFF.

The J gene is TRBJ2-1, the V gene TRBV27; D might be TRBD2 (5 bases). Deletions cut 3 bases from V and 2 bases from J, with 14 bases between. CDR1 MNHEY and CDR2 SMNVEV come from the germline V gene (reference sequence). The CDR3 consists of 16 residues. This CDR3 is CASSFIEGETYNEQFF. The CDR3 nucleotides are TGTGCCAGCAGTTTCATAGAGGGTGAAACCTACAATGAGCAGTTCTTC.

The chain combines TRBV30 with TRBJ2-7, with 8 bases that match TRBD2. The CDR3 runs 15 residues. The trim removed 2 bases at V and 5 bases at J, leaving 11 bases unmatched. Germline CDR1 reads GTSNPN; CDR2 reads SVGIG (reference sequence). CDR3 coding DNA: TGTGCCTGGAGTAGGAGAGCGGGAGTAGGTCACGAGCAGTACTTC. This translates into CAWSRRAGVGHEQYF.

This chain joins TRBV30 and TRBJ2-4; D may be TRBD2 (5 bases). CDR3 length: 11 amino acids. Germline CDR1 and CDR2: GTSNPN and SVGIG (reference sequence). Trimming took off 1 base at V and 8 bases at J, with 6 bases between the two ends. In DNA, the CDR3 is TGTGCCTGGAGTGAAGCGGACATTCAGTACTTC. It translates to CAWSEADIQYF.

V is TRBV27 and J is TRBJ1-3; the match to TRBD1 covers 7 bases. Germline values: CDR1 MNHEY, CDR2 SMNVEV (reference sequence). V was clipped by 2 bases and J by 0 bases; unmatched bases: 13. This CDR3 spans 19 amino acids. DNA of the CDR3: TGTGCCAGCAGTTTACCCCACTCTACAGGGGCGAACTCTGGAAACACCATATATTTT. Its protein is CASSLPHSTGANSGNTIYF.

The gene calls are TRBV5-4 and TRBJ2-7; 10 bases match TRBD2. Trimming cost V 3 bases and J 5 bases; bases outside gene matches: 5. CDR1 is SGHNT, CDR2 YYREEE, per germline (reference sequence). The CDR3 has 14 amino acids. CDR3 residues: CASSSGLAIHEQYF. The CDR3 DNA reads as TGTGCCAGCAGCTCGGGACTAGCGATCCACGAGCAGTACTTC. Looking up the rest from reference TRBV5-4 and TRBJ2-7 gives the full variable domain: ETGVTQSPTHLIKTRGQQVTLRCSSQSGHNTVSWYQQALGQGPQFIFQYYREEENGRGNFPPRFSGLQFPNYSSELNVNALELDDSALYLCASSSGLAIHEQYFGPGTRLTVT.

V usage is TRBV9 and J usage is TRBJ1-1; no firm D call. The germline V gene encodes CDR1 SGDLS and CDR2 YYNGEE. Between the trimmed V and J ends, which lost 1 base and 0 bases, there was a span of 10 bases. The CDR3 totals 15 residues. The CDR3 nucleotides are TGTGCCAGCAGCGTATACGCTAAAATGAACACTGAAGCTTTCTTT. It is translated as CASSVYAKMNTEAFF.

The CDR3 region is CASIPKGHGNTGELFF. The CDR3 nucleotides are TGTGCCAGCATCCCTAAGGGACACGGGAACACCGGGGAGCTGTTTTTT. The chain employs TRBV2 and TRBJ2-2; weak D call: TRBD1 (6 bases). Trimming left V 7 bases short and J 1 base short, with 16 bases between. The CDR3 totals 16 residues. Germline V gene data show CDR1 as SNHLY and CDR2 as FYNNEI. Full variable domain (rest looked up from reference TRBV2 and TRBJ2-2): EPEVTQTPSHQVTQMGQEVILRCVPISNHLYFYWYRQILGQKVEFLVSFYNNEISEKSEIFDDQFSVERPDGSNFTLKIRSTKLEDSAMYFCASIPKGHGNTGELFFGEGSRLTVL.

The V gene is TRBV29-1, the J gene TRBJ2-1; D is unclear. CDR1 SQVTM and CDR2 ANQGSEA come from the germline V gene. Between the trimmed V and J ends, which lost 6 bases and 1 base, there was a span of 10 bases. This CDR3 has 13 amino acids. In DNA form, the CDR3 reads TGCAGCGTCGCTACTATATCCTACAATGAGCAGTTCTTC. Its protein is CSVATISYNEQFF.